This passage covers 18 T cell receptor beta chains from one sample sequenced in a study of OX40 agonist ivuxolimab in advanced cancers. Produced via immunoSEQ multiplex PCR; TCRdb's table is partial and in-frame only. Of roughly 70,000 clones in the sample, roughly 85% were seen once. The starting material was CD4+ or CD8+ T cells sorted from blood, obtained in a trial of the OX40 agonist ivuxolimab. These receptors were obtained from an adult with an advanced solid tumor such as melanoma, head and neck, liver or kidney cancer.

V usage is TRBV5-4 and J usage is TRBJ2-3, with D unclear. This CDR3 is built from 12 residues. Germline V lookup: CDR1 SGHNT, CDR2 YYREEE (reference sequence). V shed 3 bases and J shed 6 bases, with 8 bases lying between them. CDR3 in DNA: TGTGCCAGCAGCTCCAACTGGGATACGCAGTATTTT. This encodes CASSSNWDTQYF.

The rearrangement joins TRBV28 to TRBJ2-2; unclear D gene. This CDR3 has 11 residues. Trimming pared 2 bases from V and 6 bases from J, leaving 1 base between. The V gene's germline CDR1 is MDHEN and CDR2 SYDVKM. The CDR3 is CASSLPGELFF. CDR3 nucleotides: TGTGCCAGCAGTTTACCCGGGGAGCTGTTTTTT.

The J gene is TRBJ2-3, the V gene TRBV5-1, with 9 bases fitting TRBD1. Germline CDR1 is SGHRS and CDR2 is YFSETQ. The CDR3 extends over 17 amino acids. The junction had 10 bases not matched to a gene; V was cut back by 2 bases and J by 3 bases. The CDR3 DNA sequence: TGCGCCAGCAGCTTTTACCTGGGGGACAGGGAAACAGATACGCAGTATTTT. Translated, it gives CASSFYLGDRETDTQYF.

This clone has only a few counts. The chain couples TRBV7-2 to TRBJ2-1; 9 positions match TRBD2. Germline CDR1 is SGHTA and CDR2 is FQGNSA. V shed 7 bases, J shed 0 bases, and the junction held 16 bases outside the gene matches. The CDR3 is 19 residues long. Here the CDR3 DNA reads TGTGCCAGCACCCCTCTCGCGGGGGGGCTCGGTAGCTCCTACAATGAGCAGTTCTTC. Translated, it gives CASTPLAGGLGSSYNEQFF.

This clone occurred once. The chain combines TRBV11-3 with TRBJ2-2, with D hard to call. The CDR3 consists of 18 residues. V lost 5 bases and J 3 bases, leaving 22 bases between the germline ends. Germline CDR1 and CDR2: SGHNT and YENEEA. The CDR3 is CASSLSEERKSDTGELFF. CDR3 nucleotides: TGTGCCAGCAGCCTATCCGAGGAGAGGAAGTCGGACACCGGGGAGCTGTTTTTT.

By frequency in the sample, this clone is medium-sized. This sequence joins TRBV14 and TRBJ2-5, with unresolved D. The CDR3 totals 14 residues. CDR1 is SGHDN and CDR2 is FVKESK in the germline V gene. V was trimmed by 1 base and J by 5 bases, leaving 11 bases between them. CDR3 region: CASSQGARSETQYF. The CDR3 region has the DNA TGTGCCAGCAGCCAAGGGGCTCGTTCGGAGACCCAGTACTTC. Filled out from reference TRBV14 and TRBJ2-5, the complete variable domain reads EAGVTQFPSHSVIEKGQTVTLRCDPISGHDNLYWYRRVMGKEIKFLLHFVKESKQDESGMPNNRFLAERTGGTYSTLKVQPAELEDSGVYFCASSQGARSETQYFGPGTRLLVL.

This chain joins TRBV5-4 and TRBJ2-1, with a weak D call TRBD1 (5 bases). With 4 bases removed from V and 6 bases from J, the gap between germline ends came to 8 bases. CDR1 is SGHNT and CDR2 is YYREEE in the germline V gene (reference sequence). The length of the CDR3 is 12 residues. The CDR3 sequence is CASSLDSNEQFF. The CDR3 DNA is TGTGCCAGCAGCCTTGACAGCAATGAGCAGTTCTTC.

The rearrangement uses TRBV7-3 and TRBJ2-1; a weak D match, TRBD1 (5 bases). The CDR3 consists of 16 residues. V lost 1 base and J lost 5, with 15 bases in between. Germline-derived CDR1 and CDR2 are SGHTA and FQGTGA. The DNA for the CDR3 is TGTGCCAGCAGCTTAAGGACACCCAGTGGAAACAATGAGCAGTTCTTC. This codes for CASSLRTPSGNNEQFF.

This chain links TRBV7-6 with TRBJ2-3; D not resolved. This CDR3 region has 12 residues. Germline-derived CDR1 and CDR2 are SGHVS and FNYEAQ. Deletions cut 3 bases from V and 2 bases from J, with 3 bases between. This chain's CDR3 is CASSFHTDTQYF. CDR3 DNA: TGTGCCAGCAGCTTTCACACAGATACGCAGTATTTT.

V usage is TRBV6-6 and J usage is TRBJ2-4, with no clear D. The germline gives CDR1 MNHNY, CDR2 SVGAGI (reference sequence). The CDR3 is 12 amino acids. Trimming stripped 8 bases from V and 2 bases from J, with 7 bases between. The CDR3 nucleotides read TGTGCCAGCGGACCTACCAAAAACATTCAGTACTTC. It yields the protein CASGPTKNIQYF.

This chain links TRBV27 with TRBJ1-6; perhaps TRBD1 as D (6 bases). Germline V gene data show CDR1 as MNHEY and CDR2 as SMNVEV (reference sequence). The germline V and J ends were trimmed by 3 bases and 3 bases, with 15 bases remaining between them. CDR3 size: 17 residues. CDR3 nucleotides: TGTGCCAGCAGTTTGGATAGGGACACTCTCTATAATTCACCCCTCCACTTT. It encodes CASSLDRDTLYNSPLHF.

This chain joins TRBV6-5 and TRBJ1-2; a weak D match, TRBD1 (5 bases). The CDR3 has 14 residues. The ends were cut back, 5 bases at V and 8 bases at J, with 18 bases in the middle. CDR1 and CDR2 from the germline V gene are MNHEY and SVGAGI. The CDR3 nucleotides are TGTGCCAGCAGTCCCTCTGGGGGACCTTTAGGCTACACCTTC. It translates to CASSPSGGPLGYTF.

This clone has just one count. The chain joins TRBV11-1 to TRBJ1-1; D is perhaps TRBD1 (5 bases). Per germline, CDR1 SGHAT and CDR2 FQDESV (reference sequence). V shed 0 bases and J shed 4 bases, with 9 bases lying between them. The CDR3 is 14 amino acids. The CDR3 sequence is CASSLAGGSTEAFF. Written as DNA, the CDR3 is TGTGCCAGCAGCTTAGCTGGGGGATCCACTGAAGCTTTCTTT.

This clone is labeled medium-sized (0.01 to 0.1%). The chain uses TRBV2 and TRBJ1-2; no clear D gene. This CDR3 is built from 13 residues. Trimming left V 6 bases short and J 4 bases short, with 12 bases between. CDR1 is SNHLY and CDR2 is FYNNEI in the germline V gene. DNA for the CDR3: TGTGCCAGCAGGGTATTAAATAGCTATGGCTACACCTTC. Protein sequence: CASRVLNSYGYTF.

The V and J genes are TRBV5-1 and TRBJ1-1, with D tentatively TRBD1 (6 bases). V lost 2 bases and J 1 base, leaving 18 bases between the germline ends. Germline CDR1 reads SGHRS; CDR2 reads YFSETQ. The CDR3 contains 17 residues. CDR3 residues: CASSFETGRRWNTEAFF. The CDR3 DNA reads TGCGCCAGCAGCTTTGAAACAGGGAGGAGGTGGAACACTGAAGCTTTCTTT.

The CDR3, as DNA: TGTGCCACCATGGGCGTCATGAACACTGAAGCTTTCTTT. Amino acid sequence: CATMGVMNTEAFF. The rearrangement uses TRBV10-3 and TRBJ1-1; D remains ambiguous. This CDR3 is 13 amino acids long. Between the trimmed V and J ends, which lost 10 bases and 0 bases, there was a span of 12 bases. The germline CDR1 and CDR2 sequences are ENHRY and SYGVKD.

This chain links TRBV7-9 with TRBJ1-4; unclear D gene. Germline V gene data show CDR1 as SEHNR and CDR2 as FQNEAQ (reference sequence). This CDR3 is built from 14 residues. Between the trimmed V and J ends, which lost 4 bases and 8 bases, there was a span of 14 bases. This chain's CDR3 is CASSSTRGNEKLFF. CDR3 nucleotides: TGTGCCAGCAGCTCCACAAGAGGGAACGAAAAACTGTTTTTT.

The chain has TRBV6-5 and TRBJ2-5; D gene uncertain. The V gene's germline CDR1 is MNHEY and CDR2 SVGAGI. The CDR3 is 15 residues long. The V end was cut by 4 bases, the J end by 1 base, with 13 bases between. The CDR3 DNA is TGTGCCAGCAGTTCCCCCCCCGGCGGCCAAGAGACCCAGTACTTC. Protein sequence: CASSSPPGGQETQYF.